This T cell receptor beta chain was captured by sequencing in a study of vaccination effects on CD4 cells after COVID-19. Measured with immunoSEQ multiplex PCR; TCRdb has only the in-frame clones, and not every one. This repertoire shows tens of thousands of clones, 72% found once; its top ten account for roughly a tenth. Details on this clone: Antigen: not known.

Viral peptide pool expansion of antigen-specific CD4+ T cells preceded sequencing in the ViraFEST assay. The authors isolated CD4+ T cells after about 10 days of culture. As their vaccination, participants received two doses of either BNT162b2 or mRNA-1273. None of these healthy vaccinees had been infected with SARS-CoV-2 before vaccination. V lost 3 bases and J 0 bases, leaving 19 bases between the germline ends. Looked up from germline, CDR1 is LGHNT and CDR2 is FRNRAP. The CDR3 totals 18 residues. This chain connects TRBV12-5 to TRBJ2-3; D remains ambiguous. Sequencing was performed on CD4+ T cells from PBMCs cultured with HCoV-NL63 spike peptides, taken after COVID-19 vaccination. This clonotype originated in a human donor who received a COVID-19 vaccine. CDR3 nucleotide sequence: TGTGCTAGTGGTTTCAGCCCCATAACGGATTCTAGCACAGATACGCAGTATTTT. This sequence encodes CASGFSPITDSSTDTQYF.